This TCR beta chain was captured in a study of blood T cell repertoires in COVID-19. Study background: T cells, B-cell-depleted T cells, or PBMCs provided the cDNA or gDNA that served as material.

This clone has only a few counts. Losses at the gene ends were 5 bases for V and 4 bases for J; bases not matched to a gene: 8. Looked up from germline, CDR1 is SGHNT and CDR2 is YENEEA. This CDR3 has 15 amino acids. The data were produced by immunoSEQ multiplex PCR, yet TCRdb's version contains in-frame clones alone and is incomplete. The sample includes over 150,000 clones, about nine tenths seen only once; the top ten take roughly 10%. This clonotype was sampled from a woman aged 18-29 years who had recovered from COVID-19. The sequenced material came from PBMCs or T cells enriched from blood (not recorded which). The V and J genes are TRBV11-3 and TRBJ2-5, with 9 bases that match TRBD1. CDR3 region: CASSEGQGGVETQYF. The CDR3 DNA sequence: TGTGCCAGCAGCGAGGGACAGGGAGGGGTAGAGACCCAGTACTTC.